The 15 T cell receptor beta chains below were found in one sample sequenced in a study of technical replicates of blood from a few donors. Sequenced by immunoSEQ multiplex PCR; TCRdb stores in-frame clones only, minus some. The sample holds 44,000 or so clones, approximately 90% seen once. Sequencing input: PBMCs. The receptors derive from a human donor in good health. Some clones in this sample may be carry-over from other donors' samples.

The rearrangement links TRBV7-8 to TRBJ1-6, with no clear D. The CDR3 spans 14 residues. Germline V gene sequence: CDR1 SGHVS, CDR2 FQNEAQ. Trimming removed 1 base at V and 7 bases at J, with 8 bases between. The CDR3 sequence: CASSLVPLNSPLHF. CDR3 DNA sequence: TGTGCCAGCAGCTTAGTCCCGCTAAATTCACCCCTCCACTTT.

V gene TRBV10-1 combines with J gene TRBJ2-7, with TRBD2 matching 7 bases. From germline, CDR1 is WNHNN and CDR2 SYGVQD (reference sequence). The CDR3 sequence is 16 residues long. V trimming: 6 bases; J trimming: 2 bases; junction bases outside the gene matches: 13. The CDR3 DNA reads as TGCGCCAGCAGGGTGGACCCGGGAGGACCTACCTACGAGCAGTACTTC. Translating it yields CASRVDPGGPTYEQYF.

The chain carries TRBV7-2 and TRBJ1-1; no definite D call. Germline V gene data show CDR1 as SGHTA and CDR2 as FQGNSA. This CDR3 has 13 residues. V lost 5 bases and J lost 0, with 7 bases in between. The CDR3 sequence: CASSAQMNTEAFF. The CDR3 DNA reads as TGTGCCAGCAGCGCCCAGATGAACACTGAAGCTTTCTTT.

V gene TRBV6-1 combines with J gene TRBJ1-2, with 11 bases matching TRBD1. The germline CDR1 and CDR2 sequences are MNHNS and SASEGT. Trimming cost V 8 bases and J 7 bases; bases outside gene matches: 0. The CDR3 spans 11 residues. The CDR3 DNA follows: TGTGCCAGCGGGACAGGGGGTGGCTACACCTTC. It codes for CASGTGGGYTF.

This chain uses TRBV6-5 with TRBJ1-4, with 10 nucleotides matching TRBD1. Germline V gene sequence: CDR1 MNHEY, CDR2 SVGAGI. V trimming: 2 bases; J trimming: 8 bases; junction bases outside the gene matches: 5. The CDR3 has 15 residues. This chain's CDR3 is CASSYRTGGEEKLFF. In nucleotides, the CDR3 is TGTGCCAGCAGTTACAGGACAGGGGGTGAGGAAAAACTGTTTTTT.

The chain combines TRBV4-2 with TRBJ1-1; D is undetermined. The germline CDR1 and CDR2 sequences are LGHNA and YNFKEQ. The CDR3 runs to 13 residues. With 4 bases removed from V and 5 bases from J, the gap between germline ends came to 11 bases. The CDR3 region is CASSPPVETEAFF. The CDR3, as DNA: TGTGCCAGCAGCCCCCCGGTGGAGACTGAAGCTTTCTTT.

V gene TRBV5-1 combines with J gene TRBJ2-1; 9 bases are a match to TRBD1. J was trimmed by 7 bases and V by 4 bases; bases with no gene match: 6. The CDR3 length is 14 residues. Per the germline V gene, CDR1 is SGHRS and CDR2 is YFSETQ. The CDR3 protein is CASSPGTGSNEQFF. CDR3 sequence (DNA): TGCGCCAGCAGCCCTGGGACAGGGAGTAATGAGCAGTTCTTC.

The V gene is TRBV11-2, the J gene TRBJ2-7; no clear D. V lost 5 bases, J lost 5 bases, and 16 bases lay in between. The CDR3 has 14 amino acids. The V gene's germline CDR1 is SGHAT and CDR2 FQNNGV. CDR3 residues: CASSPGGDSHEQYF. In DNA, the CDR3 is TGTGCCAGCAGCCCCGGCGGAGATAGCCACGAGCAGTACTTC.

CDR3 bases: TGTGCCATCAGTGAGAGTGGGCAGGGGGCTTGGGGCTACACCTTC. Translating it yields CAISESGQGAWGYTF. J is TRBJ1-2 and V is TRBV10-3, with 8 bases matching TRBD1. V trimming: 2 bases; J trimming: 8 bases; junction bases outside the gene matches: 10. The length of the CDR3 is 15 residues. From germline, CDR1 is ENHRY and CDR2 SYGVKD.

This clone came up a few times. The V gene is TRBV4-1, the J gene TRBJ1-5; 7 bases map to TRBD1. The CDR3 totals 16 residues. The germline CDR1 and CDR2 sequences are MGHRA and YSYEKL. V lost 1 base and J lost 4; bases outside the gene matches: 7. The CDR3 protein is CASSQARQGPNQPQHF. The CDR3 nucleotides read TGCGCCAGCAGCCAAGCGAGACAGGGTCCAAATCAGCCCCAGCATTTT.

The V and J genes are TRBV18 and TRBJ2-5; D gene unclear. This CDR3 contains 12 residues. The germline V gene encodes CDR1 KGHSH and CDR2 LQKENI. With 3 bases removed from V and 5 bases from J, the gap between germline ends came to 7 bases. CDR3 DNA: TGTGCCAGCTCACCGAAGGAGGAGACCCAGTACTTC. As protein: CASSPKEETQYF. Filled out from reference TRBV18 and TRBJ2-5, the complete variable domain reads NAGVMQNPRHLVRRRGQEARLRCSPMKGHSHVYWYRQLPEEGLKFMVYLQKENIIDESGMPKERFSAEFPKEGPSILRIQQVVRGDSAAYFCASSPKEETQYFGPGTRLLVL.

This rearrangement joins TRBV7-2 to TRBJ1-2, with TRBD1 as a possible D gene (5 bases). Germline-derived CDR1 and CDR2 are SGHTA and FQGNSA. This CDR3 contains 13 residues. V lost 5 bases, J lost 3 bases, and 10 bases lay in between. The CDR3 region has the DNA TGTGCCAGCAGCCCTCGCAGGGACTATGGCTACACCTTC. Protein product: CASSPRRDYGYTF.

The CDR3 DNA reads as TGCGCCAGCAGCTCTGAAGGCCGACAGACAGATACGCAGTATTTT. It translates to CASSSEGRQTDTQYF. This chain uses TRBV5-1 with TRBJ2-3, with D possibly TRBD1 on 5 matching bases. The V end lost 3 bases, the J end lost 3 bases, and 14 bases lay between the germline ends. CDR3 length: 15 residues. CDR1 and CDR2 (germline): SGHRS, YFSETQ. The full variable domain, rest sourced from reference TRBV5-1 and TRBJ2-3, is KAGVTQTPRYLIKTRGQQVTLSCSPISGHRSVSWYQQTPGQGLQFLFEYFSETQRNKGNFPGRFSGRQFSNSRSEMNVSTLELGDSALYLCASSSEGRQTDTQYFGPGTRLTVL.

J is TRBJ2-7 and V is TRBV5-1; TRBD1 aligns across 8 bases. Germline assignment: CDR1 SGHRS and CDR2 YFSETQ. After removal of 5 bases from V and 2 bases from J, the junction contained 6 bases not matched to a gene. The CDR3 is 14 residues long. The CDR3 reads CASSKDRAAYEQYF. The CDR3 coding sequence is TGCGCCAGCAGTAAGGACAGGGCGGCCTACGAGCAGTACTTC. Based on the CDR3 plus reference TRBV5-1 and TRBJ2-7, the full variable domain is KAGVTQTPRYLIKTRGQQVTLSCSPISGHRSVSWYQQTPGQGLQFLFEYFSETQRNKGNFPGRFSGRQFSNSRSEMNVSTLELGDSALYLCASSKDRAAYEQYFGPGTRLTVT.

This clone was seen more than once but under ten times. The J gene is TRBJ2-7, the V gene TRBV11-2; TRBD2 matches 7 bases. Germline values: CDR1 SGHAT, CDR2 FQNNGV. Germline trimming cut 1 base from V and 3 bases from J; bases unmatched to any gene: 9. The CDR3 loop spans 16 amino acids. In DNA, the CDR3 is TGTGCCAGCAGCTTAGGGCGGGGCCGGGGGGACTACGAGCAGTACTTC. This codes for CASSLGRGRGDYEQYF.